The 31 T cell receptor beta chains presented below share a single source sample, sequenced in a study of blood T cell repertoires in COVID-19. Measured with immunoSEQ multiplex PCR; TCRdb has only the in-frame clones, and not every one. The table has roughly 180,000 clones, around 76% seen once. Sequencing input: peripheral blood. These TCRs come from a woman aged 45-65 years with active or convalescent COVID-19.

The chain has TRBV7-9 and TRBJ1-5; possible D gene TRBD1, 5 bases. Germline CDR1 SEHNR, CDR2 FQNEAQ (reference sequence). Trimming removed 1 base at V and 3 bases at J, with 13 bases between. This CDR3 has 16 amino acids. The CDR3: CASSLGVGVVNQPQHF. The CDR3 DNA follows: TGTGCCAGCAGCTTAGGAGTAGGGGTTGTCAATCAGCCCCAGCATTTT.

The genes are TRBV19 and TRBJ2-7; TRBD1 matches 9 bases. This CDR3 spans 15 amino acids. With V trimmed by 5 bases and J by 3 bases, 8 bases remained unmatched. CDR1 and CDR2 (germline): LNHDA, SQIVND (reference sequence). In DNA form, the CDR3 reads TGTGCCAGTAGTTCCTCCGGGACAGGGTTCTACGAGCAGTACTTC. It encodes CASSSSGTGFYEQYF.

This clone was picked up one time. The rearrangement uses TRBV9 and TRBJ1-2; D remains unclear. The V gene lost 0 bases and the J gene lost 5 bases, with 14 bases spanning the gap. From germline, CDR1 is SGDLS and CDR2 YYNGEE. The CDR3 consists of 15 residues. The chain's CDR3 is CASSVVPQAEYGYTF. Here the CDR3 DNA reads TGTGCCAGCAGCGTAGTCCCCCAAGCGGAATATGGCTACACCTTC.

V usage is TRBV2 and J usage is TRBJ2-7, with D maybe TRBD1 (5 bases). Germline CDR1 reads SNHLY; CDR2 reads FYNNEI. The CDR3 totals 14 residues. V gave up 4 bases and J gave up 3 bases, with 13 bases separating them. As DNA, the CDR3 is TGTGCCAGCAGTGCTCAGGGCCATGGCTACGAGCAGTACTTC. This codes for CASSAQGHGYEQYF.

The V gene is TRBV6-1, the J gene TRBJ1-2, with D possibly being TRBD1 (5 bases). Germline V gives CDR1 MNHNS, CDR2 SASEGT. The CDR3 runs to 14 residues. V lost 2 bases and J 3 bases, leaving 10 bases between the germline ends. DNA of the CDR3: TGTGCCAGCAGTGAAAGCTGGGGGGACTATGGCTACACCTTC. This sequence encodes CASSESWGDYGYTF.

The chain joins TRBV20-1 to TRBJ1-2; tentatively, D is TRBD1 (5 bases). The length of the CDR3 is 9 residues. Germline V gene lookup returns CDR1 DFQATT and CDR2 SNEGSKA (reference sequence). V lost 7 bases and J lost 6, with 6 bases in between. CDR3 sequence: CSGGDGYTF. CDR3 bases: TGCAGTGGGGGGGATGGCTACACCTTC.

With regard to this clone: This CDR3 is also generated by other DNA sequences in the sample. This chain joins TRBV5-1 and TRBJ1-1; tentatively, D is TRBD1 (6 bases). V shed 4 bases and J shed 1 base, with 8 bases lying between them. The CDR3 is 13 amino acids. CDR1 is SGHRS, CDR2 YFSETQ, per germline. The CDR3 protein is CASSLTGNTEAFF. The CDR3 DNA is TGCGCCAGCAGCCTGACAGGGAACACTGAAGCTTTCTTT.

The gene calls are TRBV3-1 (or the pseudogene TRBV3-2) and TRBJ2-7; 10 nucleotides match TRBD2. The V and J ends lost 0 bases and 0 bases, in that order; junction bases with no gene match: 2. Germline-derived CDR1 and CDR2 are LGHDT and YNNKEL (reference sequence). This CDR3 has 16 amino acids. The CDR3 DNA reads TGTGCCAGCAGCCAAGATGCTAGCGGGAGCTCCTACGAGCAGTACTTC. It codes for CASSQDASGSSYEQYF.

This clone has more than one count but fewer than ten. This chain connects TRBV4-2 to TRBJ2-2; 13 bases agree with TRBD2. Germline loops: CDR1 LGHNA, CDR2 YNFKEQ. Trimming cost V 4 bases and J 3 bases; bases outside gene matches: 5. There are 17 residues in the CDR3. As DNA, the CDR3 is TGTGCCAGCAGCCTTTGGACTAGCGGGAGTTACACCGGGGAGCTGTTTTTT. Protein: CASSLWTSGSYTGELFF.

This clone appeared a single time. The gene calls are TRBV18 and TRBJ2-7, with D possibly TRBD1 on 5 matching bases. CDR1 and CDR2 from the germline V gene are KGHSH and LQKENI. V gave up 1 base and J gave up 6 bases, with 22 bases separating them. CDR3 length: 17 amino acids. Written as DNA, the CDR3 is TGTGCCAGCTCACCACTCCCGCCGCAGGGAACCCCTGGCGAGCAGTACTTC. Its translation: CASSPLPPQGTPGEQYF. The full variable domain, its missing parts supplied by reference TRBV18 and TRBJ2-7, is NAGVMQNPRHLVRRRGQEARLRCSPMKGHSHVYWYRQLPEEGLKFMVYLQKENIIDESGMPKERFSAEFPKEGPSILRIQQVVRGDSAAYFCASSPLPPQGTPGEQYFGPGTRLTVT.

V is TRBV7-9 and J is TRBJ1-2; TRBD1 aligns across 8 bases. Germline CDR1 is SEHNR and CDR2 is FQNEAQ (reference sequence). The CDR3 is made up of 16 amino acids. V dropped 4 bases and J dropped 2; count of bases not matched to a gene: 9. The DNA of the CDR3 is TGTGCCAGCAGCTCCCCGGACAGGGAGTGGAACTATGGCTACACCTTC. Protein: CASSSPDREWNYGYTF.

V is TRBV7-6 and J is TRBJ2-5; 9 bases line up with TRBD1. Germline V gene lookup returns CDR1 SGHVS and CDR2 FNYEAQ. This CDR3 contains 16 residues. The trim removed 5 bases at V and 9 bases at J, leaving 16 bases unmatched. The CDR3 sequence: CASSPETGGAARAQYF. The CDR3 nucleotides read TGTGCCAGCAGCCCGGAGACAGGGGGTGCCGCCAGGGCCCAGTACTTC.

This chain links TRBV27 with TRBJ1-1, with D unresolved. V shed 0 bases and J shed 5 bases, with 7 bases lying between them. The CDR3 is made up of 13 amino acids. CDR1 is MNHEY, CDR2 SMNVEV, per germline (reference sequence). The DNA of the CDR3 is TGTGCCAGCAGTTTATCGGTCGGTACTGAAGCTTTCTTT. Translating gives CASSLSVGTEAFF.

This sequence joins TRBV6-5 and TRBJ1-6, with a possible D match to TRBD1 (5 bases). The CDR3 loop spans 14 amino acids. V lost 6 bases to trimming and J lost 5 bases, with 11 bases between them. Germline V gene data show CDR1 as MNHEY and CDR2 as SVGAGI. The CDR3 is CASRKQDHNSPLHF. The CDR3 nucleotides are TGTGCCAGCAGAAAACAGGATCATAATTCACCCCTCCACTTT.

The CDR3 spells CASSPTTGSKTQYF. CDR3 nucleotide sequence: TGTGCCAGCTCCCCCACGACAGGGTCGAAGACCCAGTACTTC. V is TRBV18 and J is TRBJ2-5; 7 nucleotides align to TRBD1. CDR3 size: 14 residues. V was clipped by 6 bases and J by 6 bases; unmatched bases: 10. Germline-derived CDR1 and CDR2 are KGHSH and LQKENI.

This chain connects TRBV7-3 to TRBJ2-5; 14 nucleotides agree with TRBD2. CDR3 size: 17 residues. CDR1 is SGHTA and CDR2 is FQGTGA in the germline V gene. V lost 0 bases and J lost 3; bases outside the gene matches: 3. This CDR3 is CASSLTPGLAGEETQYF. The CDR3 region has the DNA TGTGCCAGCAGCTTAACCCCGGGACTAGCGGGGGAAGAGACCCAGTACTTC.

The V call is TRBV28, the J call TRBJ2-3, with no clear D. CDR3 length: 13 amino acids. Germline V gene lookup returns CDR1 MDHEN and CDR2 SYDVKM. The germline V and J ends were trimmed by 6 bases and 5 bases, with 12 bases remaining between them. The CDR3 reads CASRPAWQDTQYF. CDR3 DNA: TGTGCCAGCAGACCTGCTTGGCAAGATACGCAGTATTTT.

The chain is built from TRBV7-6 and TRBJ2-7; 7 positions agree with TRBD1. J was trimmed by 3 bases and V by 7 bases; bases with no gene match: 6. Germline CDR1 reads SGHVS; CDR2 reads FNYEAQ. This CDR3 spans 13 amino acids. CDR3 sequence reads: CASTQGDIYEQYF. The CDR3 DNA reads TGTGCCAGCACTCAGGGGGATATCTACGAGCAGTACTTC.

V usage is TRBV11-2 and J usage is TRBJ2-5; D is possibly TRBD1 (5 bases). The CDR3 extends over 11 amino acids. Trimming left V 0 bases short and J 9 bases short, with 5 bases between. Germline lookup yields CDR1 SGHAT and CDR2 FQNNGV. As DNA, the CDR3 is TGTGCCAGCAGCTTAGAAGGGGCCCAGTACTTC. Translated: CASSLEGAQYF.

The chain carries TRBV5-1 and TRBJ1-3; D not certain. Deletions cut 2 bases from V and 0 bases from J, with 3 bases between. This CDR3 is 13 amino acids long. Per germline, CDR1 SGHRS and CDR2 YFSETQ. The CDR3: CASSFVSGNTIYF. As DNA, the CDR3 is TGCGCCAGCAGCTTCGTCTCTGGAAACACCATATATTTT.

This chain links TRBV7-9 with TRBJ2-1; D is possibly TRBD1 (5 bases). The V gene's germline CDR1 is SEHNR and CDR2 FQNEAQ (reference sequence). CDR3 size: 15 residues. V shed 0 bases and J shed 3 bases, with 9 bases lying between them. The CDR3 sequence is CASSLANTGYNEQFF. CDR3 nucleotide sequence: TGTGCCAGCAGCTTAGCGAACACAGGCTACAATGAGCAGTTCTTC. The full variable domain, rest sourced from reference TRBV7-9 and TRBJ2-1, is DTGVSQNPRHKITKRGQNVTFRCDPISEHNRLYWYRQTLGQGPEFLTYFQNEAQLEKSRLLSDRFSAERPKGSFSTLEIQRTEQGDSAMYLCASSLANTGYNEQFFGPGTRLTVL.

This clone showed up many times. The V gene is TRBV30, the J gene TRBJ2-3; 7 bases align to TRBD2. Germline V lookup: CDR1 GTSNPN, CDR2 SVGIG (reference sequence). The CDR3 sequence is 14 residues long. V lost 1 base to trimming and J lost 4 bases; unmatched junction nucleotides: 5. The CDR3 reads CAWSEGGGADTQYF. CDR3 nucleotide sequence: TGTGCCTGGAGTGAGGGCGGGGGAGCAGATACGCAGTATTTT.

CDR3 nucleotide sequence: TGTGCCAGCAGTAAACCCGCCCACCCAGGGTCCTACGAGCAGTACTTC. It translates to CASSKPAHPGSYEQYF. The chain links TRBV5-6 to TRBJ2-7; weak D call: TRBD1 (5 bases). Trimming left V 5 bases short and J 1 base short, with 19 bases between. Germline assignment: CDR1 SGHDT and CDR2 YYEEEE. This CDR3 contains 16 residues.

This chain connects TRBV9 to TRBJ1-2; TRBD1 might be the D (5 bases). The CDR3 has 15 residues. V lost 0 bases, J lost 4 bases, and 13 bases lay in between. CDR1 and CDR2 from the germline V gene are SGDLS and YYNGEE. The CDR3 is CASSVEGAGSYGYTF. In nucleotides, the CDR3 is TGTGCCAGCAGCGTAGAAGGGGCAGGATCCTATGGCTACACCTTC. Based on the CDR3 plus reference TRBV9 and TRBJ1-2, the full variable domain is DSGVTQTPKHLITATGQRVTLRCSPRSGDLSVYWYQQSLDQGLQFLIQYYNGEERAKGNILERFSAQQFPDLHSELNLSSLELGDSALYFCASSVEGAGSYGYTFGSGTRLTVV.

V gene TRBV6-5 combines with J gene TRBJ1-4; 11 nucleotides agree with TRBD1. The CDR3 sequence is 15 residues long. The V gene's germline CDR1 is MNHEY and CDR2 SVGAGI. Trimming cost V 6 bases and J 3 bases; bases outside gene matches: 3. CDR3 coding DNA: TGTGCCAGCAGACGGACAGGGGGCCCTAATGAAAAACTGTTTTTT. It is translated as CASRRTGGPNEKLFF.

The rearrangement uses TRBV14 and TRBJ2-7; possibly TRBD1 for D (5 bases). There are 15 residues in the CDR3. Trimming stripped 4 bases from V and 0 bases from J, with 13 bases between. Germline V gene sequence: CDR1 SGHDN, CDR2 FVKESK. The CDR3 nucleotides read TGTGCCAGCAGCCTCTTAACGGACAACTCCTACGAGCAGTACTTC. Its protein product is CASSLLTDNSYEQYF.

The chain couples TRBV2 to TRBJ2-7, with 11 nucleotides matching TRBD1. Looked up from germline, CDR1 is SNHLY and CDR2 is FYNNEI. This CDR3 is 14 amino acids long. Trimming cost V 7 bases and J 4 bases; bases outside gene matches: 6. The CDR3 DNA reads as TGTGCCAGCAATGGACAGGGGGCTAATTACGAGCAGTACTTC. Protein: CASNGQGANYEQYF.

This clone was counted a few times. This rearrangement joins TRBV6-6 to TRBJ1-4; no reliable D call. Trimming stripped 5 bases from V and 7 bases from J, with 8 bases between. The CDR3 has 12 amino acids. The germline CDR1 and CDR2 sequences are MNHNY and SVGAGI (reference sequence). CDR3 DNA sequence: TGTGCCAGCAGTCCGGGATTTGAAAAACTGTTTTTT. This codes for CASSPGFEKLFF.

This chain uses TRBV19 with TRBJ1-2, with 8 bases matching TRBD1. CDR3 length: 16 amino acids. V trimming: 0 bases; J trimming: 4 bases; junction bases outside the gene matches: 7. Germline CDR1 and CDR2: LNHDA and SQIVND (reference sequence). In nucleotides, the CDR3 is TGTGCCAGTAGTATAGACGGCCAGGGGGCGTCCTATGGCTACACCTTC. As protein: CASSIDGQGASYGYTF.

The CDR3 DNA follows: TGTGCCAGCAGTTCAGGGATAGCCTACGAGCAGTACTTC. Its protein product is CASSSGIAYEQYF. The genes are TRBV12-3 or TRBV12-4 and TRBJ2-7; a possible D gene is TRBD1 (5 bases). The length of the CDR3 is 13 residues. Trimming left V 4 bases short and J 2 bases short, with 9 bases between.

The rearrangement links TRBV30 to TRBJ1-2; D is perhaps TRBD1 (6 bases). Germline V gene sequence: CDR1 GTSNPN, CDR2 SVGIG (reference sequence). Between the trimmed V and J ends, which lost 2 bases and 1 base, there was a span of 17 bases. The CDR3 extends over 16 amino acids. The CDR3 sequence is CAWSLLDRPRNYGYTF. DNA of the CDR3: TGTGCCTGGAGTCTCTTGGACAGACCTCGTAACTATGGCTACACCTTC.